This T cell receptor (beta chain) was identified during a study of neurological immune-mediated disorders. Unsorted libraries used 2 million PBMCs kept at -80 degrees C. V gave up 5 bases and J gave up 5 bases, with 25 bases separating them. The CDR3 has 17 amino acids. General study results and limits: It was HTLV-1-associated myelopathy that showed the most TCR clonal expansion, while multiple sclerosis showed the least, falling below healthy controls. There were no CDR3 amino acid sequences shared by expanded clones across subjects, a result suggesting private repertoires in all groups.

This clonotype was recorded many times. Its specificity is not known. TCRdb processed the 5' RACE reads anew with MiXCR; each CDR3 protein has one entry. The table has 60,000 to 80,000 distinct CDR3 sequences, more than 4% seen once. Sequenced input: PBMCs. The chain couples TRBV12-3 or TRBV12-4 to TRBJ2-7; either TRBD1 or TRBD2 may fit D (5 bases each). This clonotype was obtained from a woman between 45 and 60 years old with multiple sclerosis. The CDR3 protein is CASSKITPGPARDEQYF. In nucleotides, the CDR3 is TGTGCCAGCAGTAAAATTACCCCGGGACCGGCTAGAGACGAGCAGTACTTC.